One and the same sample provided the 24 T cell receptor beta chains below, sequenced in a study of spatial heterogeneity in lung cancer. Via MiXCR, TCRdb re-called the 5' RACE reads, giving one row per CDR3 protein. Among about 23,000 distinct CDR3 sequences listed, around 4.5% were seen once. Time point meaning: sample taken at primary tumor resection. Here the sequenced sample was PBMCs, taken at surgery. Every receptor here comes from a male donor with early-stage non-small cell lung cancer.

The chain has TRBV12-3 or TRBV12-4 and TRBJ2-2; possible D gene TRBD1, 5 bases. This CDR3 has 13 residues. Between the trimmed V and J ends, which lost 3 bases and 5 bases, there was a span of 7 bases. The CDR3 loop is CASSLTETGELFF. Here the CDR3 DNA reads TGTGCCAGCAGTTTGACAGAAACCGGGGAGCTGTTTTTT.

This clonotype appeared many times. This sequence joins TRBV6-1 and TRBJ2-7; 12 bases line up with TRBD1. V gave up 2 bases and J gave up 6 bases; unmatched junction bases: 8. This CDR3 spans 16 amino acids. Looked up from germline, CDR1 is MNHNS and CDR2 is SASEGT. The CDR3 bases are TGTGCCAGCAGTGAACACGGGGGACAGGGGGCGGGCGAGCAGTACTTC. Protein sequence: CASSEHGGQGAGEQYF.

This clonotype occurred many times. The CDR3 protein is CASSIGQGTGELFF. CDR3 nucleotides: TGTGCCAGCAGCATTGGACAGGGCACCGGGGAGCTGTTTTTT. This chain connects TRBV7-2 to TRBJ2-2, with 8 positions matching TRBD1. This CDR3 is 14 amino acids long. Trimming at V came to 5 bases and at J to 4 bases, leaving 3 bases not matched to a gene. Germline V CDR1 and CDR2: SGHTA, FQGNSA.

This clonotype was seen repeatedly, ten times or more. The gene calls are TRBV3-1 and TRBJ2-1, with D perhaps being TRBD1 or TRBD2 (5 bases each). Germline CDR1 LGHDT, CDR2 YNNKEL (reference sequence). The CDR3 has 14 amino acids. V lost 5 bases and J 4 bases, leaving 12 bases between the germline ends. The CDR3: CASSEGPRYNEQFF. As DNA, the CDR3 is TGTGCCAGCAGCGAGGGACCTCGATACAATGAGCAGTTCTTC.

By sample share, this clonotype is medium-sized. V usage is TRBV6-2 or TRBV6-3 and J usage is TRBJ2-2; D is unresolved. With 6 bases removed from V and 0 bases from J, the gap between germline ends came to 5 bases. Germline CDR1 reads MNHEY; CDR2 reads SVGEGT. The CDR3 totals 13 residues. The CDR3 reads CASSNSNTGELFF. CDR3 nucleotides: TGTGCCAGCAGCAACTCGAACACCGGGGAGCTGTTTTTT.

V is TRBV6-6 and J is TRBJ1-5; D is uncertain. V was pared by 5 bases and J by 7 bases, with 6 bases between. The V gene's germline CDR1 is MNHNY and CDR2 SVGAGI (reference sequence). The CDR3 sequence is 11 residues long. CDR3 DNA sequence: TGTGCCAGCAGTCCCGGACAGCCCCAGCATTTT. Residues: CASSPGQPQHF.

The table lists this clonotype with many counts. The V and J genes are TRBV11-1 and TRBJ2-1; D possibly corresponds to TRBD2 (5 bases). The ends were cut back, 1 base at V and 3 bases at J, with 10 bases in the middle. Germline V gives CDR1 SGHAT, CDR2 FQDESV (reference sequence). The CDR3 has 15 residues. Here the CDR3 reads CASSLGAGGYNEQFF. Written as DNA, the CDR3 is TGTGCCAGCAGCTTAGGGGCAGGAGGCTACAATGAGCAGTTCTTC.

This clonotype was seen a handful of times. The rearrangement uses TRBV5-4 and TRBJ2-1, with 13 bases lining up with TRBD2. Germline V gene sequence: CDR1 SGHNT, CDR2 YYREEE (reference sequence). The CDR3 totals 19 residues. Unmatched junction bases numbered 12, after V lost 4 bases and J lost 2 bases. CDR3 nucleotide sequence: TGTGCCAGCAGCCTAACCCTGACTAGCGGGGGGACGACCTACAATGAGCAGTTCTTC. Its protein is CASSLTLTSGGTTYNEQFF.

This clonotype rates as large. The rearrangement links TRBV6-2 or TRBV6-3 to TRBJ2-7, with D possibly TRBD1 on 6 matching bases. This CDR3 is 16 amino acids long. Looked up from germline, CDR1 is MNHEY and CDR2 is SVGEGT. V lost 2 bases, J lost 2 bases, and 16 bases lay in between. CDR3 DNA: TGTGCCAGCAGTTACCTTACCCGGGACACGACCTACGAGCAGTACTTC. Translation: CASSYLTRDTTYEQYF.

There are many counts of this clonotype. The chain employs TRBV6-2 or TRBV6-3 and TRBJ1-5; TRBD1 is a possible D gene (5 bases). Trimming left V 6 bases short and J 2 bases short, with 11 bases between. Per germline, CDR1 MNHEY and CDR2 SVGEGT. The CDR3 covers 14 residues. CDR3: CASSHGGGNQPQHF. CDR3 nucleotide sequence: TGTGCCAGCAGCCACGGGGGGGGCAATCAGCCCCAGCATTTT.

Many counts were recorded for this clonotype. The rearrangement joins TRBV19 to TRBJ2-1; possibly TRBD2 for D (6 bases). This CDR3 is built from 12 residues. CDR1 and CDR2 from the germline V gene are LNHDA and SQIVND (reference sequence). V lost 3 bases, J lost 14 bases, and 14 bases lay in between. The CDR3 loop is CASSINREKEFF. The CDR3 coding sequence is TGTGCCAGTAGTATTAACCGGGAGAAGGAGTTCTTC. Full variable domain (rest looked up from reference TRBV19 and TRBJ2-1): DGGITQSPKYLFRKEGQNVTLSCEQNLNHDAMYWYRQDPGQGLRLIYYSQIVNDFQKGDIAEGYSVSREKKESFPLTVTSAQKNPTAFYLCASSINREKEFFGPGTRLTVL.

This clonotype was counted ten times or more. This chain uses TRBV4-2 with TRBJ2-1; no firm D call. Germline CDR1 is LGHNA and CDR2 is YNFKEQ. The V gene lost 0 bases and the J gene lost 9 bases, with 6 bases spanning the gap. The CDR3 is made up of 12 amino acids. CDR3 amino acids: CASSQDLGEQFF. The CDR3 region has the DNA TGTGCCAGCAGCCAAGATTTAGGTGAGCAGTTCTTC.

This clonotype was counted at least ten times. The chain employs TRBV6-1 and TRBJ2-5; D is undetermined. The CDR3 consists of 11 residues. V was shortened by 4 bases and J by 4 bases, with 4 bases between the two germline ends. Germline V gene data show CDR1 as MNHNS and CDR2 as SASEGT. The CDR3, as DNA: TGTGCCAGCAGTGTAGGAGAGACCCAGTACTTC. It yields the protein CASSVGETQYF.

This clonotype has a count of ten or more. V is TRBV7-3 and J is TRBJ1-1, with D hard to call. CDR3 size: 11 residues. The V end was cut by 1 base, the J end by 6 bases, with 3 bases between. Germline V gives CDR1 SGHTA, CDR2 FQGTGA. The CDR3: CASSLKAEAFF. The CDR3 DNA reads TGTGCCAGCAGCTTAAAGGCTGAAGCTTTCTTT.

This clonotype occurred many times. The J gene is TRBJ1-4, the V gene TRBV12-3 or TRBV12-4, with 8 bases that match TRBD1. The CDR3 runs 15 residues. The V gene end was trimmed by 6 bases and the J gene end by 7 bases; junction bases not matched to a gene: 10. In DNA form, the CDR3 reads TGTGCCAGCAGCCCTCTACAGGGGGTCGGTGAAAAACTGTTTTTT. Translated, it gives CASSPLQGVGEKLFF.

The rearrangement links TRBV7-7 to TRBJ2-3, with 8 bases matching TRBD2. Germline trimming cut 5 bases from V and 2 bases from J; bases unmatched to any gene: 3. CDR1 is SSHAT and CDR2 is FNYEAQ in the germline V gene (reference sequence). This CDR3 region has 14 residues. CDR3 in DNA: TGTGCCAGCAGCCCGGGGGGGCCCACAGATACGCAGTATTTT. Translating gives CASSPGGPTDTQYF. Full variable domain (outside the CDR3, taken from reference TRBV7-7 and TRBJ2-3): GAGVSQSPRYKVTKRGQDVTLRCDPISSHATLYWYQQALGQGPEFLTYFNYEAQPDKSGLPSDRFSAERPEGSISTLTIQRTEQRDSAMYRCASSPGGPTDTQYFGPGTRLTVL.

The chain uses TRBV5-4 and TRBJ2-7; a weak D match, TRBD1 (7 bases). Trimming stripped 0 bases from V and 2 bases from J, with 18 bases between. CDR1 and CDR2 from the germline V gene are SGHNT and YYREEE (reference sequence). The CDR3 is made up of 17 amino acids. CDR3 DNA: TGTGCCAGCAGCTTGGGACAGGGTAGCGGTGGGGCCTACGAGCAGTACTTC. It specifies CASSLGQGSGGAYEQYF.

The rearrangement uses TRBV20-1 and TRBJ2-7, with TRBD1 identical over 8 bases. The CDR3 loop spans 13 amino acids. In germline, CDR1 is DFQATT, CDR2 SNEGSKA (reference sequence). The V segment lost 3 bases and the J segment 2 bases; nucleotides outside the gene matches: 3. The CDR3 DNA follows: TGCAGTGCTAGGACAGGGGTGACCTACGAGCAGTACTTC. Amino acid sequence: CSARTGVTYEQYF.

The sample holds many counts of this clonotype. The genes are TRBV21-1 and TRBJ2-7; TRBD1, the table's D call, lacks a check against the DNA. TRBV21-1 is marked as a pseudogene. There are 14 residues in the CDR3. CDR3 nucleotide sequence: TGTGCCAGCAGGCAGGGATTAAGTCTTCACGAGCAGTACTTC. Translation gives CASRQGLSLHEQYF.

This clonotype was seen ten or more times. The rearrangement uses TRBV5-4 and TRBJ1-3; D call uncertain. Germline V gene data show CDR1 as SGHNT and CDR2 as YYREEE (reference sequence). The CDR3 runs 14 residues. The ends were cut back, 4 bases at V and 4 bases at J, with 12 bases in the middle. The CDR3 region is CASSPDLVGNTIYF. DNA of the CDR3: TGTGCCAGCAGCCCGGACCTCGTCGGAAACACCATATATTTT. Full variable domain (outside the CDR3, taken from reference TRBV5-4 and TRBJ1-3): ETGVTQSPTHLIKTRGQQVTLRCSSQSGHNTVSWYQQALGQGPQFIFQYYREEENGRGNFPPRFSGLQFPNYSSELNVNALELDDSALYLCASSPDLVGNTIYFGEGSWLTVV.

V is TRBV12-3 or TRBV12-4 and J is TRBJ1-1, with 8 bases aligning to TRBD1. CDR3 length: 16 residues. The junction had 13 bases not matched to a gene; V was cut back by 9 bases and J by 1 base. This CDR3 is CASSTGAGLGNTEAFF. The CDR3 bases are TGTGCCAGTTCGACAGGGGCAGGCCTAGGGAACACTGAAGCTTTCTTT.

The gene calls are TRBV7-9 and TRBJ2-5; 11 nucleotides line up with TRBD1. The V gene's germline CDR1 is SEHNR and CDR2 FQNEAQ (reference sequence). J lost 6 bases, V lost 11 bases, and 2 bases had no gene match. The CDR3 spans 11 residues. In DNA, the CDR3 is TGTGCCGGGACAGGGGGAAAGACCCAGTACTTC. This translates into CAGTGGKTQYF.

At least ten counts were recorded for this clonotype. CDR3 protein: CASSRTSGVSYEQYF. For the CDR3, the DNA is TGTGCCAGCAGCCGTACTAGCGGGGTCTCCTACGAGCAGTACTTC. This chain joins TRBV11-1 and TRBJ2-7, with TRBD2 matching 10 bases. The CDR3 extends over 15 amino acids. Germline trimming cut 5 bases from V and 0 bases from J; bases unmatched to any gene: 4. Germline-derived CDR1 and CDR2 are SGHAT and FQDESV (reference sequence).

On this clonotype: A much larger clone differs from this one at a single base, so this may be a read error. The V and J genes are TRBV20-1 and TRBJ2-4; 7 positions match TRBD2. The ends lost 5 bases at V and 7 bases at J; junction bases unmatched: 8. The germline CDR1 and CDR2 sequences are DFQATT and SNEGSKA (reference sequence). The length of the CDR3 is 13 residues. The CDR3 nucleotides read TGCAGTGCTTCCACGAGCGGGGATAACATTCAGTACTTC. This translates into CSASTSGDNIQYF.